A selection of T cell receptor beta chains follows, all from one sample in a study of blood T cell repertoires in COVID-19. The data were produced by immunoSEQ multiplex PCR, yet TCRdb's version contains in-frame clones alone and is incomplete. The sample holds approximately 190,000 clones; about 88% are singletons and the top ten take 5% to 6.5%. Sequenced sample: peripheral blood. The source is a man aged 35 to 55 with active or convalescent COVID-19. Both conserved end residues are part of each CDR3. The D gene is left open where the match is weak. Rows may omit the clone size; those that give it use once, few, many or a size class.

J: TRBJ2-2
D: TRBD2
V: TRBV10-3
size: -
CDR3: CAISEARLADTNTGELFF
DNA: TGTGCCATCAGTGAGGCGAGACTAGCGGACACGAACACCGGGGAGCTGTTTTTT

J: TRBJ2-6
D: -
V: TRBV30
size: -
CDR3: CAWSSYGGSGANVLTF
DNA: TGTGCCTGGAGTTCTTATGGGGGGTCAGGGGCCAACGTCCTGACTTTC

J: TRBJ1-5
D: -
V: TRBV28
size: -
CDR3: CASSLSSQPQHF
DNA: TGTGCCAGCAGTTTGTCTTCCCAGCCCCAGCATTTT

J: TRBJ2-5
D: TRBD2
V: TRBV28
size: -
CDR3: CASSSSGRSQETQYF
DNA: TGTGCCAGCAGCTCTAGCGGGAGAAGCCAAGAGACCCAGTACTTC

J: TRBJ1-6
D: -
V: TRBV6-2/TRBV6-3
size: -
CDR3: CASSISQGRYNSPLHF
DNA: TGTGCCAGCAGCATTTCGCAGGGGCGCTATAATTCACCCCTCCACTTT

J: TRBJ1-1
D: -
V: TRBV19
size: few
CDR3: CASSTEETGLTEAFF
DNA: TGTGCCAGTAGTACAGAGGAGACAGGTTTGACTGAAGCTTTCTTT

J: TRBJ2-3
D: TRBD2
V: TRBV28
size: -
CDR3: CASNSAGVGRTQYF
DNA: TGTGCCAGCAACTCAGCGGGAGTGGGGCGTACGCAGTATTTT

J: TRBJ1-3
D: -
V: TRBV20-1
size: -
CDR3: CSASGLSGNTIYF
DNA: TGCAGTGCTAGTGGTCTCTCTGGAAACACCATATATTTT

J: TRBJ1-2
D: -
V: TRBV18
size: -
CDR3: CASSPVGQKGRGYTF
DNA: TGTGCCAGCTCACCCGTAGGACAGAAGGGAAGGGGCTACACCTTC

J: TRBJ1-2
D: -
V: TRBV29-1
size: -
CDR3: CSVTDIYGYTF
DNA: TGCAGCGTTACTGACATCTATGGCTACACCTTC

J: TRBJ1-2
D: -
V: TRBV11-1
size: -
CDR3: CASSLTGSYGYTF
DNA: TGTGCCAGCAGCTTAACAGGGTCCTATGGCTACACCTTC

J: TRBJ2-2
D: -
V: TRBV11-2
size: -
CDR3: CASSLGGITGELFF
DNA: TGTGCCAGCAGCTTGGGGGGTATAACCGGGGAGCTGTTTTTT

J: TRBJ2-2
D: -
V: TRBV4-3
size: once
CDR3: CASSQDSGQNTGELFF
DNA: TGCGCCAGCAGCCAAGATTCCGGACAGAACACCGGGGAGCTGTTTTTT

J: TRBJ1-6
D: TRBD1
V: TRBV19
size: -
CDR3: CASSPGQGAKSPLHF
DNA: TGTGCCAGTAGTCCAGGACAGGGGGCCAAATCACCCCTCCACTTT

J: TRBJ1-2
D: -
V: TRBV2
size: -
CDR3: CASSDPLAPRYGYTF
DNA: TGTGCCAGCAGTGATCCGTTAGCACCGCGCTATGGCTACACCTTC

J: TRBJ2-3
D: TRBD2
V: TRBV7-2
size: -
CDR3: CASSSSGTSPDTQYF
DNA: TGTGCCAGCAGCTCCTCCGGGACTAGCCCAGATACGCAGTATTTT

J: TRBJ1-2
D: -
V: TRBV6-5
size: -
CDR3: CASSYSGGLTYGYTF
DNA: TGTGCCAGCAGTTACTCGGGGGGGCTTACCTATGGCTACACCTTC

J: TRBJ2-7
D: -
V: TRBV12-3/TRBV12-4
size: -
CDR3: CASSSQGFEQYF
DNA: TGTGCCAGCAGTTCGCAGGGATTCGAGCAGTACTTC

J: TRBJ1-1
D: TRBD1
V: TRBV2
size: -
CDR3: CASSALPGGTEAFF
DNA: TGTGCCAGCAGTGCCCTTCCAGGGGGCACTGAAGCTTTCTTT

J: TRBJ2-3
D: TRBD2
V: TRBV15
size: -
CDR3: CATSPGGRTDTQYF
DNA: TGTGCCACCAGCCCGGGGGGACGCACAGATACGCAGTATTTT

J: TRBJ2-7
D: -
V: TRBV3-1/TRBV3-2
size: -
CDR3: CASSFHSYEQYF
DNA: TGTGCCAGCAGCTTCCACTCCTACGAGCAGTACTTC

J: TRBJ1-4
D: -
V: TRBV27
size: once
CDR3: CASRPGTQGGNEKLFF
DNA: TGTGCCAGCAGGCCCGGGACCCAAGGGGGTAATGAAAAACTGTTTTTT

J: TRBJ2-7
D: -
V: TRBV21-1
size: -
CDR3: CASSKDRGGEQYF
DNA: TGTGCCAGCAGCAAAGACAGGGGAGGCGAGCAGTACTTC

J: TRBJ1-2
D: TRBD1
V: TRBV6-6
size: -
CDR3: CASSSRGQGQNGYTF
DNA: TGTGCCAGCAGTTCCCGGGGACAGGGCCAAAATGGCTACACCTTC

J: TRBJ1-1
D: TRBD1
V: TRBV27
size: -
CDR3: CASRTTGATMNTEAFF
DNA: TGTGCCAGCAGAACCACAGGGGCCACGATGAACACTGAAGCTTTCTTT

J: TRBJ2-6
D: -
V: TRBV19
size: -
CDR3: CASSTGANVLTF
DNA: TGTGCCAGTAGCACTGGGGCCAACGTCCTGACTTTC

J: TRBJ2-4
D: -
V: TRBV5-1
size: -
CDR3: CASSLGDGKNIQYF
DNA: TGCGCCAGCAGCTTGGGAGATGGCAAAAACATTCAGTACTTC

J: TRBJ2-5
D: TRBD2
V: TRBV7-9
size: -
CDR3: CASSARLAGGPGETQYF
DNA: TGTGCCAGCAGCGCCCGACTAGCGGGGGGGCCAGGGGAGACCCAGTACTTC

J: TRBJ2-1
D: -
V: TRBV2
size: -
CDR3: CASSRDSSSYNEQFF
DNA: TGTGCCAGCAGTCGGGACTCAAGCTCCTACAATGAGCAGTTCTTC

J: TRBJ1-5
D: TRBD1
V: TRBV7-9
size: -
CDR3: CASSLDWGTGLNQPQHF
DNA: TGTGCCAGCAGCTTAGATTGGGGGACAGGGCTTAATCAGCCCCAGCATTTT

J: TRBJ2-2
D: -
V: TRBV27
size: -
CDR3: CASIFKVGAGELFF
DNA: TGTGCCAGCATTTTCAAGGTTGGGGCTGGGGAGCTGTTTTTT

J: TRBJ2-5
D: -
V: TRBV19
size: -
CDR3: CASSIGGGKETQYF
DNA: TGTGCCAGTAGTATAGGAGGCGGGAAGGAGACCCAGTACTTC